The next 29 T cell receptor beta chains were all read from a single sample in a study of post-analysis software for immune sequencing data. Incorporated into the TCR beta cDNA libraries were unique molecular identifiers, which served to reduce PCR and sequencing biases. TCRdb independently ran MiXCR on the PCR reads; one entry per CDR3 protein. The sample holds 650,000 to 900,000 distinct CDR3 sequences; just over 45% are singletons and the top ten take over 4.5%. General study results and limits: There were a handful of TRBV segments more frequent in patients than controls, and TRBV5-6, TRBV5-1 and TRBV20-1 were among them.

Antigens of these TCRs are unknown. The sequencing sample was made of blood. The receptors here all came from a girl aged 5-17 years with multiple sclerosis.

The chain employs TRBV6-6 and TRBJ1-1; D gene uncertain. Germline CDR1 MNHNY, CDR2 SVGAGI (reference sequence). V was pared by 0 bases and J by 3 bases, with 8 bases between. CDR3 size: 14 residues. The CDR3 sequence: CASSYSIGDTEAFF. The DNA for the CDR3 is TGTGCCAGCAGTTACTCGATCGGGGACACTGAAGCTTTCTTT.

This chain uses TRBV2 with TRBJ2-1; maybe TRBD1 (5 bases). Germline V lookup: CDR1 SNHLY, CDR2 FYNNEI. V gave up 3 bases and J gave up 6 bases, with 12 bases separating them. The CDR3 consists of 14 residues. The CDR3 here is CASSDGAGLNEQFF. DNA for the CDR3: TGTGCCAGCAGTGATGGGGCAGGGCTCAATGAGCAGTTCTTC. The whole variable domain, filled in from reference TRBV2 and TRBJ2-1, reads EPEVTQTPSHQVTQMGQEVILRCVPISNHLYFYWYRQILGQKVEFLVSFYNNEISEKSEIFDDQFSVERPDGSNFTLKIRSTKLEDSAMYFCASSDGAGLNEQFFGPGTRLTVL.

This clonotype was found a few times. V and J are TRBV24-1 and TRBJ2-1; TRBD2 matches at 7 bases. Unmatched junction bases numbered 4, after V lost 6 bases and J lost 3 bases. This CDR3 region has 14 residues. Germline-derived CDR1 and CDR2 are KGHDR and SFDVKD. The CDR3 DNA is TGTGCCACCAGTCATGCTAGCGGCTACAATGAGCAGTTCTTC. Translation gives CATSHASGYNEQFF.

The CDR3 DNA follows: TGCAGTGCCGGACTAGCGGGGGCCCAAGAGACCCAGTACTTC. Its protein is CSAGLAGAQETQYF. The V call is TRBV20-1, the J call TRBJ2-7; 13 bases line up with TRBD2. The J call is in doubt because the DNA end fits TRBJ2-5 better. Germline loops: CDR1 DFQATT, CDR2 SNEGSKA (reference sequence). This CDR3 has 14 residues.

The CDR3 is CAISGQASYNEQFF. The CDR3 DNA is TGTGCCATCTCCGGACAGGCGTCCTACAATGAGCAGTTCTTC. The chain couples TRBV24-1 to TRBJ2-1, with TRBD1 identical over 7 bases. Germline-derived CDR1 and CDR2 are KGHDR and SFDVKD. The CDR3 consists of 14 residues. The ends lost 11 bases at V and 1 base at J; junction bases unmatched: 7.

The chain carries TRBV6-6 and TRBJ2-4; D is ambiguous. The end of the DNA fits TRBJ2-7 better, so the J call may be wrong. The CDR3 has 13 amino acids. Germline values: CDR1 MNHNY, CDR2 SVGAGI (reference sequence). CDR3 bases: TGTGCCAGCAGTTACTCACCACTCTACGAGCAGTACTTC. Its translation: CASSYSPLYEQYF.

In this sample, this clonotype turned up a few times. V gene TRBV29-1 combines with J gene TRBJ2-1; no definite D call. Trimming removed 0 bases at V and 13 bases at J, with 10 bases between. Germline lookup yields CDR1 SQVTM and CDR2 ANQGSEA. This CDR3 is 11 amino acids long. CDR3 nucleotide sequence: TGCAGCGTTGAAGATAAAGAGACCCAGTTCTTC. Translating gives CSVEDKETQFF.

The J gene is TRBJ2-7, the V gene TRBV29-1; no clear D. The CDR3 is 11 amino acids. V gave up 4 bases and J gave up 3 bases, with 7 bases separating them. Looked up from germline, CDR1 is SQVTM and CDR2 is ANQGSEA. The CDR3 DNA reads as TGCAGCGTTGGTGGGATCTACGAGCAGTACTTC. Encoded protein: CSVGGIYEQYF.

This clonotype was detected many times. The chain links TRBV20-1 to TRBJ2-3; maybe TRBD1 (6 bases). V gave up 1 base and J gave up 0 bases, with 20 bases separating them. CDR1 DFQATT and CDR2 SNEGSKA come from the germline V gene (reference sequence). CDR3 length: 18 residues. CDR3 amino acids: CSARGNRAMGSSTDTQYF. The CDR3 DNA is TGCAGTGCTAGAGGAAACAGGGCTATGGGGTCTAGCACAGATACGCAGTATTTT.

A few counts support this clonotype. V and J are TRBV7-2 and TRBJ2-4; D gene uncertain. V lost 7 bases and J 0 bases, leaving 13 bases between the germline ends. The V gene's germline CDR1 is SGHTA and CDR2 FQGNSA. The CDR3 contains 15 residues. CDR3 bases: TGTGCCAGCATAGCCCCGGTCGGAGCCAAAAACATTCAGTACTTC. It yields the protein CASIAPVGAKNIQYF.

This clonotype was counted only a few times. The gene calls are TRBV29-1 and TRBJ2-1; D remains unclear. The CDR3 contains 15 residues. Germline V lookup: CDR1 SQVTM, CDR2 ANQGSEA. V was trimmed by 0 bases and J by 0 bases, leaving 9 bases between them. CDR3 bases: TGCAGCGTTGAAGACTCAAGAAGCTCCTACAATGAGCAGTTCTTC. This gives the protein CSVEDSRSSYNEQFF.

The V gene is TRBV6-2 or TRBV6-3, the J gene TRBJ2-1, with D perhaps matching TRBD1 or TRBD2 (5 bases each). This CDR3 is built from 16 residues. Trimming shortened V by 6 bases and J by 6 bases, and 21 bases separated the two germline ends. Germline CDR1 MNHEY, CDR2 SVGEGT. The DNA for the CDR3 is TGTGCCAGCAGCCTACTCCGGCCAGAGGGGCCCAATGAGCAGTTCTTC. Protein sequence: CASSLLRPEGPNEQFF.

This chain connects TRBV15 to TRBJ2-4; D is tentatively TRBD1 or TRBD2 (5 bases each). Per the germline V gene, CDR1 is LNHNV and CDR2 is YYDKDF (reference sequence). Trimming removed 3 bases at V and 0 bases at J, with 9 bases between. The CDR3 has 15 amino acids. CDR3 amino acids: CATSRPGTAKNIQYF. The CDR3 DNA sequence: TGTGCCACCAGCAGGCCCGGGACAGCCAAAAACATTCAGTACTTC.

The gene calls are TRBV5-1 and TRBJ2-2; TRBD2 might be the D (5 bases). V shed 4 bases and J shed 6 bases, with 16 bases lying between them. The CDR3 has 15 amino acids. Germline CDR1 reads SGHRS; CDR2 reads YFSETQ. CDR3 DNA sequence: TGCGCCAGCAGCCCCACGACATCGCGGGCCGGGGAGCTGTTTTTT. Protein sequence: CASSPTTSRAGELFF.

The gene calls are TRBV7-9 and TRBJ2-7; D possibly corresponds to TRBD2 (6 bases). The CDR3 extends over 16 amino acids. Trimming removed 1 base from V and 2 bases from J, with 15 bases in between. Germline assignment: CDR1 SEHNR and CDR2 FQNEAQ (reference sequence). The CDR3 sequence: CASSLGGTDTPYEQYF. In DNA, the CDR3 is TGTGCCAGCAGCTTAGGCGGGACTGATACCCCCTACGAGCAGTACTTC.

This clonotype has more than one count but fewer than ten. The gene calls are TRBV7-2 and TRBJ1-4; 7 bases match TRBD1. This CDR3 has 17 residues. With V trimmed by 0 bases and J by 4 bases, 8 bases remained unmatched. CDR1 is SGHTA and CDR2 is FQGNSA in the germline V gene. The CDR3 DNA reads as TGTGCCAGCAGCTTAGCGCGCACAGGGGCCCTTAATGAAAAACTGTTTTTT. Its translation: CASSLARTGALNEKLFF.

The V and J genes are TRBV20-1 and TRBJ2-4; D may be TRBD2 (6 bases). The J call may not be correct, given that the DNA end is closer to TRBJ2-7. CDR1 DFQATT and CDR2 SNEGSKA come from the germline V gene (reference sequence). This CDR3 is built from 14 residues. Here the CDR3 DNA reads TGCAGTGCTAGATCCACAGCGGGCTCCTACGAGCAGTACTTC. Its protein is CSARSTAGSYEQYF.

The CDR3 nucleotides read TGTGCCAGCAGCCCCTGGGTTCGCGGAGGAACCGAGACCCAGTACTTC. Protein sequence: CASSPWVRGGTETQYF. This rearrangement joins TRBV28 to TRBJ2-7; a weak D match, TRBD2 (5 bases). The end of the DNA is better explained by TRBJ2-5, so the J call may be wrong. CDR1 is MDHEN, CDR2 SYDVKM, per germline. CDR3 size: 16 residues.

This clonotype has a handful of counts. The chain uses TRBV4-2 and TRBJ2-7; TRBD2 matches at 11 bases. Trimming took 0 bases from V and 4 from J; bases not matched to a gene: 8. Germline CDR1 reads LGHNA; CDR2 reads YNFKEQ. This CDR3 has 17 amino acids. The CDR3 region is CASSQDSTASGRYEQYF. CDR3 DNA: TGTGCCAGCAGCCAAGATAGTACGGCTAGCGGGAGGTACGAGCAGTACTTC.

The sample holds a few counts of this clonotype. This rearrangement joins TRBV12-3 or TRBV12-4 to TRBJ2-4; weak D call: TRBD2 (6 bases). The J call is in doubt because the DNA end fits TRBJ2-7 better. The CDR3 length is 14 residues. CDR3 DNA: TGTGCCAGCAGTCGCGAACAGGCGGGGTACGAGCAGTACTTC. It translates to CASSREQAGYEQYF.

The CDR3 loop reads CSARGNYNEQFF. The CDR3 DNA is TGCAGTGCTAGAGGGAACTACAATGAGCAGTTCTTC. The V call is TRBV20-1, the J call TRBJ2-1, with D unclear. Trimming shortened V by 1 base and J by 3 bases, and 4 bases separated the two germline ends. This CDR3 region has 12 residues. From germline, CDR1 is DFQATT and CDR2 SNEGSKA (reference sequence).

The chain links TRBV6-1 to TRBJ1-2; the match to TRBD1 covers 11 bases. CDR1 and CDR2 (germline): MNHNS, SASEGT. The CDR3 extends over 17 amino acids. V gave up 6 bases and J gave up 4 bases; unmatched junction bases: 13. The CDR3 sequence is CASSRTGQGAQGYGYTF. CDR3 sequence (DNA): TGTGCCAGCAGCCGCACAGGACAGGGGGCGCAAGGCTATGGCTACACCTTC.

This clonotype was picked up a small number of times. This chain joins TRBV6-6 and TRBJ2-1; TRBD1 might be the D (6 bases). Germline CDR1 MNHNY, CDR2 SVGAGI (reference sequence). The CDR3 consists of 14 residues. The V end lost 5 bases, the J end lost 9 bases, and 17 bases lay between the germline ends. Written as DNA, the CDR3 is TGTGCCAGCAGTCCCCCGCAAGGGGGTAGTGAGCAGTTCTTC. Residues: CASSPPQGGSEQFF.

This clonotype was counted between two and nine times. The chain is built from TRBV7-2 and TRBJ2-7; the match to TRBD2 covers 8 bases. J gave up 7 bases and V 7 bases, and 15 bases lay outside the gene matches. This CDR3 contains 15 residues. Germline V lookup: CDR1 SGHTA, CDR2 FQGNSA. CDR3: CASTESNSGNSEQYF. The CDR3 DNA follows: TGTGCCAGCACCGAATCGAATAGCGGGAACTCTGAGCAGTACTTC. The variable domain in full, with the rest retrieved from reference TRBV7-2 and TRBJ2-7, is GAGVSQSPSNKVTEKGKDVELRCDPISGHTALYWYRQSLGQGLEFLIYFQGNSAPDKSGLPSDRFSAERTGGSVSTLTIQRTQQEDSAVYLCASTESNSGNSEQYFGPGTRLTVT.

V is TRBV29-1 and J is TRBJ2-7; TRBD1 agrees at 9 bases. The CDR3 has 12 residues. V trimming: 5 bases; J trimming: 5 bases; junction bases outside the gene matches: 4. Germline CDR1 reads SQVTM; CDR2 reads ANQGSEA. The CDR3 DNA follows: TGCAGCGTTACCTGGACAGGGGACGAGCAGTACTTC. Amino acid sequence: CSVTWTGDEQYF.

The CDR3 DNA reads TGCGCCAGCAATGCGGCGGATTTAAACACCGGGGAGCTGTTTTTT. Its protein product is CASNAADLNTGELFF. The rearrangement uses TRBV5-1 and TRBJ2-2; D remains unclear. CDR3 size: 15 residues. The germline gives CDR1 SGHRS, CDR2 YFSETQ. The V gene lost 6 bases and the J gene lost 2 bases, with 14 bases spanning the gap.

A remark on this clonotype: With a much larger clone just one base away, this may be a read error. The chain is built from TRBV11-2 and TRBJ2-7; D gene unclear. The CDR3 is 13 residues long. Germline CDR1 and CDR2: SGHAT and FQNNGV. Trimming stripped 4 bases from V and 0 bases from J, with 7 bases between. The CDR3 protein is CASSSESSYEQYF. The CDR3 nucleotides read TGTGCCAGCAGCTCCGAGAGCTCCTACGAGCAGTACTTC.

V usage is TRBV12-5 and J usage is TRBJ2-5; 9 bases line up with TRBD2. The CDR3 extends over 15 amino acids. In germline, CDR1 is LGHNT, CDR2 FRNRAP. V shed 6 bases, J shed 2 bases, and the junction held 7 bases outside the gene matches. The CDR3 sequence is CASGSGRRGQETQYF. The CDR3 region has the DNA TGTGCTAGTGGAAGCGGGAGGAGGGGACAAGAGACCCAGTACTTC.

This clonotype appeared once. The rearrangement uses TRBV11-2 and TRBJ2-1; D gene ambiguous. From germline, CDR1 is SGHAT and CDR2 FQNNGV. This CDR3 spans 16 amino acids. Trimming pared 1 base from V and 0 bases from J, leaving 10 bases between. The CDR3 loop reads CASSLAPVSSYNEQFF. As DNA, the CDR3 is TGTGCCAGCAGCTTAGCCCCGGTTAGCTCCTACAATGAGCAGTTCTTC.